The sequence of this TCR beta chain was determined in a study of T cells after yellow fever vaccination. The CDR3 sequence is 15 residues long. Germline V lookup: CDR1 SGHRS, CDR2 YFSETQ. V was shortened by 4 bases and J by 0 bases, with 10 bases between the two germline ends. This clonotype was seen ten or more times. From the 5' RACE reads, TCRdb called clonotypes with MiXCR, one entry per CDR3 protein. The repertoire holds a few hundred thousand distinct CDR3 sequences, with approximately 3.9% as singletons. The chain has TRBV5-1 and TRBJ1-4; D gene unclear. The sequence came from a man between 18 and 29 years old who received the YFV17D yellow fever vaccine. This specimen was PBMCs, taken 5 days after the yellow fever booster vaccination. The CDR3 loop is CASSRRSSTNEKLFF. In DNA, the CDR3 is TGCGCCAGCAGCCGACGGTCATCAACTAATGAAAAACTGTTTTTT.